Presented here are 4 T cell receptor beta chains from one specimen sequenced in a study of CD4 and CD8 cells across lung adenocarcinoma regions (dated by TCRdb to 2016 to 2019). Library preparation was by PCR. Sequenced using a HiSeq X Ten. The public reads were run again by TCRdb, first through fastp at Q25 and then through MiXCR, and only productive beta chains were kept. Under each unique CDR3 protein, matching rows form one entry showing the most common genes and DNA. The sample includes under 10,000 distinct CDR3 sequences, with 40% to 50% observed a single time. The ten top clones hold around 18% of the sample. Sequencing input: CD4+ T cells from the margin of a lung tumor. What the cell subset or site label conveys for this sample: tumor margin region. The receptors come from a female donor with lung adenocarcinoma. The CD4 and CD8 labels of this study may be unreliable.

This chain joins TRBV27 and TRBJ2-1; 10 nucleotides align to TRBD2. The germline CDR1 and CDR2 sequences are MNHEY and SMNVEV (reference sequence). V was clipped by 6 bases and J by 0 bases; unmatched bases: 8. The CDR3 extends over 17 amino acids. CDR3 nucleotides: TGTGCCAGCAGCGCGGGACTAGCGATTAGCTCCTACAATGAGCAGTTCTTC. Amino acids: CASSAGLAISSYNEQFF.

This clonotype was seen a few times. The chain employs TRBV6-1 and TRBJ2-1; the D gene could be TRBD1 or TRBD2 (5 bases each). This CDR3 region has 14 residues. Per the germline V gene, CDR1 is MNHNS and CDR2 is SASEGT. V lost 7 bases, J lost 0 bases, and 10 bases lay in between. The CDR3 sequence is CASKGTISYNEQFF. For the CDR3, the DNA is TGTGCCAGCAAAGGGACCATCTCCTACAATGAGCAGTTCTTC.

This clonotype is categorized as medium-sized (0.01 to 0.1%). This rearrangement joins TRBV25-1 to TRBJ2-5, with 9 bases fitting TRBD1. The CDR3 sequence is 14 residues long. Germline CDR1 MGHDK, CDR2 SYGVNS. V trimming: 2 bases; J trimming: 13 bases; junction bases outside the gene matches: 11. CDR3 residues: CASSEPGQGRIWYF. The CDR3 DNA is TGTGCCAGCAGTGAACCGGGACAGGGCCGAATCTGGTACTTC.

The V gene is TRBV27, the J gene TRBJ2-1, with a weak D call TRBD1 (6 bases). The CDR3 runs 19 residues. Germline V gives CDR1 MNHEY, CDR2 SMNVEV (reference sequence). Trimming removed 5 bases at V and 0 bases at J, with 23 bases between. DNA for the CDR3: TGTGCCAGCAGTGTAATAGGTCTACCATTGGGGGCCTCCTACAATGAGCAGTTCTTC. Residues: CASSVIGLPLGASYNEQFF.